This is a list of T cell receptor beta chains from one sample in a study of T cell responses to AZD1222 COVID-19 vaccine. Sequencing was performed with immunoSEQ multiplex PCR; in TCRdb, only in-frame clones are kept and a portion is missing. The sample has 90,000 to 120,000 clones, about 90% seen once. Sequencing was performed on peripheral blood, taken 28 days after the second AZD1222 dose. Receptors originate from an adult who received the AZD1222 COVID-19 vaccine. The CDR3 runs from the conserved cysteine through the conserved F or W. Fields, in order: clone size, J gene, V gene, CDR3 protein. Clone size appears in some rows only: once, few, many, or a class for an expanded clone.

NA,TRBJ2-1,TRBV5-1,CASSSLAGGNNEQFF
NA,TRBJ2-1,TRBV5-1,CASSHGLAGGYNEQFF
NA,TRBJ2-3,TRBV4-3,CASSHRTGGDTQYF
once,TRBJ2-1,TRBV7-9,CASRPTRDYNEQFF
NA,TRBJ2-2,TRBV12-3/TRBV12-4,CASSTTGELFF
NA,TRBJ1-1,TRBV6-5,CASTQGPLNTEAFF
NA,TRBJ1-1,TRBV7-8,CASSTEGRGTEAFF
NA,TRBJ1-2,TRBV2,CASLIGGDGYTF
NA,TRBJ2-5,TRBV12-3/TRBV12-4,CASSLRGQETQYF
NA,TRBJ1-1,TRBV7-2,CASSVDNRANTEAFF
NA,TRBJ1-1,TRBV20-1,CSAERGTEAFF
NA,TRBJ2-7,TRBV2,CASSVAVTYEQYF
few,TRBJ1-2,TRBV2,CASRPSGDSNYGYTF
NA,TRBJ1-1,TRBV2,CASSDGTGVPNTEAFF
NA,TRBJ1-2,TRBV19,CASSMGARDSQYYGYTF
NA,TRBJ2-7,TRBV12-3/TRBV12-4,CATSGTGGYEQYF
NA,TRBJ2-1,TRBV6-5,CASSYDGGYNEQFF
NA,TRBJ1-3,TRBV7-9,CASEEGNTIYF
NA,TRBJ1-3,TRBV5-5,CASSPRTGLSGNTIYF
NA,TRBJ1-2,TRBV7-6,CASSEARVPTF
NA,TRBJ1-1,TRBV3-1/TRBV3-2,CASSQSRGTEAFF
NA,TRBJ1-4,TRBV6-1,CASSGGRGHGSEKLFF
NA,TRBJ1-5,TRBV6-5,CASGGFSGNQPQHF